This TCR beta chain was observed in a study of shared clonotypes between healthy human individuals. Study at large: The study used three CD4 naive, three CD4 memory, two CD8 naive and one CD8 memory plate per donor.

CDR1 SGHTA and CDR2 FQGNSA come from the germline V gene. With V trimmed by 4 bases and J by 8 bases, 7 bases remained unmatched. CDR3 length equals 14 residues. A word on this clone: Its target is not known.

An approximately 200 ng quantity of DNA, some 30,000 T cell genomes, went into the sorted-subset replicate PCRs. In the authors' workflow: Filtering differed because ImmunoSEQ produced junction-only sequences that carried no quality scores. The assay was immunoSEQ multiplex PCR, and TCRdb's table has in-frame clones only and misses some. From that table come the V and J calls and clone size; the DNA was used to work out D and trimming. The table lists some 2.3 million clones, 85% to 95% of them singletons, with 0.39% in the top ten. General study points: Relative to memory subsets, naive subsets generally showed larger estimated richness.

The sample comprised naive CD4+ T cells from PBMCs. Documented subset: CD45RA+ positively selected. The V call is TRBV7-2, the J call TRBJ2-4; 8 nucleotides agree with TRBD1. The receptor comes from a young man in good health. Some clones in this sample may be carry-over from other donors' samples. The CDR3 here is CASSSDRGWDIQYF. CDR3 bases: TGTGCCAGCAGCTCAGACAGGGGATGGGACATTCAGTACTTC.